This T cell receptor (beta chain) was profiled in a study of kidney transplant recipient with SARS-CoV-2 infection. Germline V lookup: CDR1 MRHNA, CDR2 SNTAGT. The CDR3 is made up of 14 amino acids. With 0 bases removed from V and 4 bases from J, the gap between germline ends came to 8 bases. In TCRdb, the reads were re-called with MiXCR into one record per CDR3 protein. The sample holds approximately 240,000 distinct CDR3 sequences, 29% seen once. This chain links TRBV6-4 with TRBJ2-3; the D gene is possibly TRBD2 (6 bases). This specimen consisted of a blood sample, obtained at baseline and on roughly day 110 from a kidney transplant recipient. The clonotype originates from a male patient aged 25-45 years who had COVID-19 and was a kidney transplant recipient. Part of the T cell pool may stem from the graft donor. The CDR3 DNA reads TGTGCCAGCAGTGACTCGGGGGAGGCAGATACGCAGTATTTT. Amino acid sequence: CASSDSGEADTQYF.